Shown below are 3 T cell receptor beta chains from a single sample sequenced in a study of blood T cell repertoires in COVID-19 (dated by TCRdb to about 2020). Libraries came from the immunoSEQ multiplex PCR assay. TCRdb holds this immuneACCESS table with in-frame rearrangements only. Some clones are missing; in checked studies, unresolved V genes explain under half, and the rest has no known cause. This sample is represented by some 150,000 clones; approximately 86% of them were singletons. Around 0.63% of the sample comes from the top ten. The sample comprised peripheral blood. The receptors derive from a man aged 60-69 years with COVID-19, enrolled during active disease.

The chain combines TRBV4-1 with TRBJ1-2, with D possibly being TRBD1 (5 bases). Germline V gene lookup returns CDR1 MGHRA and CDR2 YSYEKL. V was cut by 2 bases and J by 0 bases, with 10 bases left in between. The CDR3 runs 15 residues. CDR3 amino acids: CASSQQSQANYGYTF. The CDR3 bases are TGCGCCAGCAGCCAACAATCACAGGCTAACTATGGCTACACCTTC.

The table lists this clone with a count of one. The gene calls are TRBV2 and TRBJ2-2, with D unclear. The CDR3 spans 15 residues. V was cut by 7 bases and J by 2 bases, with 14 bases left in between. CDR1 and CDR2 (germline): SNHLY, FYNNEI. CDR3 nucleotide sequence: TGTGCCAGCACTACACTACCCCTAAACACCGGGGAGCTGTTTTTT. This codes for CASTTLPLNTGELFF.

The chain links TRBV25-1 to TRBJ2-7; 7 nucleotides line up with TRBD1. The CDR3 loop spans 15 amino acids. The V segment lost 1 base and the J segment 7 bases; nucleotides outside the gene matches: 10. Germline CDR1 MGHDK, CDR2 SYGVNS. CDR3 sequence: CASSELGQNNIEQYF. CDR3 in DNA: TGTGCCAGCAGTGAATTGGGACAGAACAACATAGAGCAGTACTTC.